The 5 T cell receptor beta chains presented below share a single source sample, sequenced in a study of T-cell memory formation after mild COVID-19. TCRdb independently ran MiXCR on the 5' RACE reads; one entry per CDR3 protein. The data show 150,000 to 200,000 distinct CDR3 sequences, with about 22% seen just once and roughly 23% held by the top ten. The specimen was PBMCs or a T cell subset sorted from them (not recorded which). Receptors originate from an adult woman who had mild COVID-19 (a few samples of this study predate the infection). Cell type and time point are not known.

This clonotype was counted only a few times. This rearrangement joins TRBV5-1 to TRBJ1-4, with TRBD1 matching over 9 bases. This CDR3 has 15 residues. Germline CDR1 is SGHRS and CDR2 is YFSETQ. Trimming took 4 bases from V and 7 from J; bases not matched to a gene: 8. The CDR3 region is CASSPRDREGEKLFF. The CDR3 nucleotides are TGCGCCAGCAGCCCCCGGGACAGGGAGGGTGAAAAACTGTTTTTT.

This clonotype turned up a few times. For the CDR3, the DNA is TGTGCCAGCAGCAAAATCACGGGGCGGGGGTACAATGAGCAGTTCTTC. It encodes CASSKITGRGYNEQFF. This rearrangement joins TRBV21-1 to TRBJ2-1; the table's D gene call, TRBD1, was not cross checked with the DNA. TRBV21-1 is designated a pseudogene. CDR3 length equals 16 residues.

There are a few counts of this clonotype. V and J are TRBV12-3 or TRBV12-4 and TRBJ2-5; 8 bases agree with TRBD1. This CDR3 comprises 18 residues. Trimming took 5 bases from V and 2 from J; bases not matched to a gene: 16. The CDR3 DNA reads as TGTGCCAGCAGTGTCCAGGGGGCCTACATCGGGGCACAAGAGACCCAGTACTTC. It translates to CASSVQGAYIGAQETQYF.

The chain has TRBV13 and TRBJ2-2; 7 bases map to TRBD1. Trimming removed 5 bases from V and 2 bases from J; junction bases left unmatched: 8. Germline CDR1 and CDR2: PRHDT and FYEKMQ (reference sequence). There are 16 residues in the CDR3. The CDR3 loop reads CASSPMGTANTGELFF. CDR3 coding DNA: TGTGCCAGCAGCCCCATGGGGACAGCCAACACCGGGGAGCTGTTTTTT. Together with reference TRBV13 and TRBJ2-2, the CDR3 gives the full variable domain: AAGVIQSPRHLIKEKRETATLKCYPIPRHDTVYWYQQGPGQDPQFLISFYEKMQSDKGSIPDRFSAQQFSDYHSELNMSSLELGDSALYFCASSPMGTANTGELFFGEGSRLTVL.

The chain joins TRBV4-1 to TRBJ1-1; the D is unclear. The CDR3 has 14 residues. V lost 3 bases to trimming and J lost 3 bases, with 11 bases between them. Germline V gives CDR1 MGHRA, CDR2 YSYEKL. The CDR3 loop reads CASSHRPGYTEAFF. The DNA of the CDR3 is TGCGCCAGCAGCCACCGCCCTGGGTACACTGAAGCTTTCTTT.